This TCR beta chain was sequenced during a study of T-cell reconstitution after alpha-beta-depleted transplantation in children. The study, taken as a whole, reports: From surviving recipient T cells and thymic progenitors came the high day-60 TCRbeta diversity observed in some patients. At the one-year point after transplant, T-cell counts and TCRbeta diversity were found to come mostly from T cells that had been newly produced. At around two months after transplant, the alpha-beta T cells were reportedly derived from several hundred expanded clones that came from non-depleted graft cells.

Unique molecular identifiers were used in preparing the TCRbeta library. TCRdb re-derived calls from the PCR reads in MiXCR, one entry per CDR3 protein. The table shows 280,000 or so distinct CDR3 sequences, with around a tenth occurring only once. The CDR3 runs 15 residues. Looked up from germline, CDR1 is DFQATT and CDR2 is SNEGSKA (reference sequence). Trimming removed 0 bases at V and 4 bases at J, with 13 bases between. This clonotype was observed many times. Its antigen is as yet unknown. The J gene is TRBJ2-1, the V gene TRBV20-1, with TRBD2 as a possible D gene (6 bases). This receptor was obtained from a male patient between 2 and 10 years old who had a stem cell transplant for chronic granulomatous disease, so the T cells may come from the graft donor. The sample consisted of peripheral blood, taken 180 days after TCRalphabeta/CD19-depleted stem cell transplant. CDR3 sequence reads: CSAREYVSGYNEQFF. Here the CDR3 DNA reads TGCAGTGCTAGAGAATATGTTAGCGGTTACAATGAGCAGTTCTTC.